This T cell receptor (beta chain) was retrieved from a study of CD8+ T cells in alopecia areata. The CDR3 extends over 17 amino acids. V lost 4 bases to trimming and J lost 3 bases; unmatched junction nucleotides: 13. Germline CDR1 reads SGHDT; CDR2 reads YYEEEE. The sequencing template was cDNA reverse transcribed from extracted RNA. TCRdb keeps only in-frame clones here, not all; method: immunoSEQ multiplex PCR. Of a few hundred thousand clones listed, 30% to 40% were seen once; the top ten hold 0.48%. Treatment denoted: oral pan-JAK inhibitor, 5-10 mg twice daily. The chain carries TRBV5-6 and TRBJ2-3; 8 bases match TRBD1. This receptor was obtained from a human donor with alopecia areata. Sequencing used CD4+ T cells sorted from blood, obtained between weeks 30 and 35, from a patient treated with tofacitinib. CDR3 DNA sequence: TGTGCCAGCAGCCCCTTTCGACCGGGACAGGTGACAGATACGCAGTATTTT. Translated, it gives CASSPFRPGQVTDTQYF.